These T cell receptor beta chains were read from a single sample in a study of T cell repertoires in cytomegalovirus infection. TCRdb ran MiXCR on the reads and lists one entry per CDR3 protein. In the table there are about half a million distinct CDR3 sequences, roughly a third of which are singletons. No antigen is known for these receptors. The sequenced sample was cultured PBMCs, obtained from culture after CMV antigen stimulation. These receptors all come from a human donor in good health (CMV status not recorded). Some clones in this sample may be carry-over from other donors' samples. The CDR3 runs from the conserved cysteine through the conserved F or W. Fields, in order: J gene, clone size, V gene, D gene, CDR3 DNA, CDR3 protein. A D gene is named only where the DNA matches it firmly. Some rows have no size entry. The others give once, few or many, or a class for an expanded clone.

TRBJ2-1,few,TRBV7-2,TRBD2,TGTGCCAGCAGAAAGGCGGGAGGACCATACAATGAGCAGTTCTTC,CASRKAGGPYNEQFF
TRBJ2-7,few,TRBV29-1,TRBD2,TGCAGCGTTGAAAGCCTAGCGGGAGGCTACGAGCAGTACTTC,CSVESLAGGYEQYF
TRBJ2-1,few,TRBV7-2,NA,TGTGCCAGCAGTAAGCGGGACAGCTCCTACAATGAGCAGTTCTTC,CASSKRDSSYNEQFF
TRBJ2-3,NA,TRBV14,NA,TGTGCCAGCAGCTCCCGCGAAGTTAAGGCCCAAGATACGCAGTATTTT,CASSSREVKAQDTQYF
TRBJ2-2,few,TRBV5-4,NA,TGTGCCAGCAGTCCCGGGGGGCAAGGGACCGGGGAGCTGTTTTTT,CASSPGGQGTGELFF
TRBJ1-1,few,TRBV28,NA,TGTGCCAGCAGCCCCGAGGTAGTGGTCAGTGCGTCAGAAGCTTTCTTT,CASSPEVVVSASEAFF
TRBJ2-5,many,TRBV7-2,TRBD2,TGTGCCAGCAGCTTTCGGGCGGGAGGGCCGAAGGGCGGAGAGACCCAGTACTTC,CASSFRAGGPKGGETQYF
TRBJ2-5,NA,TRBV15,NA,TGTGCCACCAGCAGAGATAGGTGGGCTGCGGGGACCCAGTACTTC,CATSRDRWAAGTQYF
TRBJ2-3,few,TRBV6-5,NA,TGTGCCAGCATCAAACAACTCGGGCTAGTGGTTACGCAGTATTTT,CASIKQLGLVVTQYF
TRBJ2-1,few,TRBV7-9,NA,TGTGCCAGCAGCTTAAGCTCCAGGACCTGGGTTTGGAATGAGCAGTTCTTC,CASSLSSRTWVWNEQFF
TRBJ2-7,few,TRBV7-2,NA,TGTGCCAGCAGCCTCTTCCCCTACGAGCAGTACTTC,CASSLFPYEQYF
TRBJ2-7,NA,TRBV10-3,TRBD1,TGTGCCGCCCAGGGGGTTTTAACCTACGAGCAGTACTTC,CAAQGVLTYEQYF
TRBJ2-5,few,TRBV4-3,TRBD1,TGCGCCAGCAGCCAAGATCTACAGGGGGTTCAAGAGACCCAGTACTTC,CASSQDLQGVQETQYF
TRBJ2-5,few,TRBV28,NA,TGTGCCAGCAGTTTAGGGCTAGGACAACGGGGGACCCAGTACTTC,CASSLGLGQRGTQYF
TRBJ2-6,few,TRBV7-2,NA,TGTGCCAGCAGGCGCCCGTCGGCTGGGGCCAACGTCCTGACTTTC,CASRRPSAGANVLTF
TRBJ2-1,NA,TRBV24-1,NA,TGTGCCACCAGTGAGTATGGGGACAAGGGCAATGAGCAGTTCTTC,CATSEYGDKGNEQFF
TRBJ2-7,few,TRBV11-3,NA,TGTGCCAGCAGCTTAGCCGCAACGGCAACACCACTGACCTACGAGCAGTACTTC,CASSLAATATPLTYEQYF
TRBJ2-7,NA,TRBV4-1,TRBD1,TGCGCCAGCAGCCATCCTACGGGCCCAGGGGGAACCTTGGCCGAGCAGTACTTC,CASSHPTGPGGTLAEQYF
TRBJ1-1,NA,TRBV5-1,NA,TGCGCCAGCAGCGCCCTGACTCTTGCTGAAGCTTTCTTT,CASSALTLAEAFF
TRBJ2-2,NA,TRBV12-3/TRBV12-4,TRBD2,TGTGCCAGCATTAACTTAGCGGGCCAAATAAACACCGGGGAGCTGTTTTTT,CASINLAGQINTGELFF
TRBJ2-1,NA,TRBV20-1,TRBD2,TGCAGTGCTAACCCACTAGCGGGGACGGGAAAATACAATGAGCAGTTCTTC,CSANPLAGTGKYNEQFF
TRBJ2-7,NA,TRBV14,NA,TGTGCCAGCAGCCGGGGCAATTCCTACGAGCAGTACTTC,CASSRGNSYEQYF
TRBJ2-1,few,TRBV18,NA,TGTGCCAGCTCGGGTGGAACGTACAATGAGCAGTTCTTC,CASSGGTYNEQFF
TRBJ1-2,NA,TRBV12-3/TRBV12-4,NA,TGTGCCAGCAGTCAAACACTCCGGACTTACACCTTC,CASSQTLRTYTF
TRBJ1-1,once,TRBV4-3,NA,TGCGCCAGCAGCCAAGATGGGTGGGGAATGGCTTTCTTT,CASSQDGWGMAFF
TRBJ2-1,few,TRBV7-2,NA,TGTGCCAGCAGCTTATCAGTCAGGAGCAATGAGCAGTTCTTC,CASSLSVRSNEQFF
TRBJ2-5,few,TRBV4-1,NA,TGCGCCAGCAGCCAAGAATCGGCGGCGGCGGGGGAGACCCAGTACTTC,CASSQESAAAGETQYF
TRBJ2-3,NA,TRBV6-8,TRBD2,TGTGCCAGCAGGGATTGGACTAGCGGGACAGATACGCAGTATTTT,CASRDWTSGTDTQYF
TRBJ2-7,NA,TRBV7-9,TRBD2,TGTGCCAGCAGCCCGGGGGGGAGGGGCCGGAACCAATACGAGCAGTACTTC,CASSPGGRGRNQYEQYF
TRBJ2-3,NA,TRBV6-2/TRBV6-3,TRBD2,TGTGCCAGCAGGGGACTAGCGGACACAGATACGCAGTATTTT,CASRGLADTDTQYF
TRBJ2-1,NA,TRBV3-1,TRBD2,TGTGCCGCAGCTGGGACTAGCGGGAGGAGTAGTGAGCAGTTCTTC,CAAAGTSGRSSEQFF
TRBJ2-7,NA,TRBV28,NA,TGTGCCACCTTGAGGGGACAAGACAGCGAGCAGTACTTC,CATLRGQDSEQYF
TRBJ2-1,NA,TRBV28,TRBD2,TGTGCCAGTCTCAAGCGGGAGGTTTATGAGCAGTTCTTC,CASLKREVYEQFF
TRBJ2-7,NA,TRBV4-2,TRBD1,TGTGCCAGCAGCCAAGAGTGGCAGGGGGTGTACGAGCAGTACTTC,CASSQEWQGVYEQYF
TRBJ1-2,NA,TRBV7-6,TRBD1,TGTGCCAGCAGAAGGAAGAGCAGGACAGGAGACTATGGCTACACCTTC,CASRRKSRTGDYGYTF
TRBJ2-3,NA,TRBV7-2,NA,TGTGCCAGCAGCTTTGCTTCGAGCGTCGGCACAGATACGCAGTATTTT,CASSFASSVGTDTQYF